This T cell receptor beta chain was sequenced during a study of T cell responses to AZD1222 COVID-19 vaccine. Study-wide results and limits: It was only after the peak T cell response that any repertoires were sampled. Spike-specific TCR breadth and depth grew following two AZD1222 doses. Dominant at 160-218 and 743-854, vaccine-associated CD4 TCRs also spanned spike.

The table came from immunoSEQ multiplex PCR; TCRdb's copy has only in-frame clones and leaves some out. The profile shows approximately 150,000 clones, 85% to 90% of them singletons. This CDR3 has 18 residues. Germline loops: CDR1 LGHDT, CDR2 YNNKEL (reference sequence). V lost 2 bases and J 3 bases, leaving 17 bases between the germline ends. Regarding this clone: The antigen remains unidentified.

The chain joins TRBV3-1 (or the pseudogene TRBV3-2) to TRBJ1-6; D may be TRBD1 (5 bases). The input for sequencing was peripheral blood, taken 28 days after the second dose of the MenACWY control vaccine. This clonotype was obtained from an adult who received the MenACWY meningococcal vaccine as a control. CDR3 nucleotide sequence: TGTGCCAGCAGCCAAAAGAGCCCCAGGGACTTCTATAATTCACCCCTCCACTTT. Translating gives CASSQKSPRDFYNSPLHF.